The 3 T cell receptor beta chains presented below share a single source sample, sequenced in a study of radiotherapy plus CTLA-4 blockade in lung cancer. Clones were sequenced by immunoSEQ multiplex PCR, and TCRdb holds only the in-frame ones, with some missing. The profile covers around 110,000 clones, with approximately 77% appearing a single time and 2.5% to 3.5% taken by the ten largest. Material: peripheral blood, obtained from a patient treated with radiotherapy plus ipilimumab. Receptors originate from a human donor with non-small cell lung cancer that progressed on radiotherapy plus ipilimumab. Some clones in this sample may be carry-over from other donors' samples.

The J gene is TRBJ1-5, the V gene TRBV5-6, with D tentatively TRBD1 (5 bases). Germline V gives CDR1 SGHDT, CDR2 YYEEEE. The ends were cut back, 2 bases at V and 2 bases at J, with 8 bases in the middle. This CDR3 has 14 amino acids. CDR3 nucleotides: TGTGCCAGCAGCTTCCGGGGCCGCAATCAGCCCCAGCATTTT. Protein product: CASSFRGRNQPQHF.

V usage is TRBV7-8 and J usage is TRBJ1-1, with 11 positions matching TRBD1. This CDR3 comprises 17 residues. V was clipped by 2 bases and J by 1 base; unmatched bases: 6. Germline V gene data show CDR1 as SGHVS and CDR2 as FQNEAQ. The CDR3 DNA sequence: TGTGCCAGCAGCTTATATAGGACAGGGGGCTGGAACACTGAAGCTTTCTTT. This encodes CASSLYRTGGWNTEAFF.

The count of this clone is one. CDR3: CASSLAGRGGANVLTF. CDR3 coding DNA: TGCGCCAGCAGCTTGGCCGGACGAGGTGGGGCCAACGTCCTGACTTTC. The chain joins TRBV5-1 to TRBJ2-6; no definite D call. V lost 0 bases and J 3 bases, leaving 10 bases between the germline ends. The CDR3 spans 16 residues. Looked up from germline, CDR1 is SGHRS and CDR2 is YFSETQ. Full variable domain (remainder filled in from reference TRBV5-1 and TRBJ2-6): KAGVTQTPRYLIKTRGQQVTLSCSPISGHRSVSWYQQTPGQGLQFLFEYFSETQRNKGNFPGRFSGRQFSNSRSEMNVSTLELGDSALYLCASSLAGRGGANVLTFGAGSRLTVL.